These 5 T cell receptor beta chains came from one sample sequenced in a study of blood T cells in healthy people across ages (dated by TCRdb to the mid-2010s). The receptor library was made with 5' RACE. Instrument used: Illumina HiSeq 2500. The second PCR ran for about 6 to 11 cycles and used a J-beta primer mix along with a sample-barcoded 5' primer. TCRdb reworked the public reads: Q25 trimming with fastp, MiXCR clone assembly, productive beta chains retained. Each record represents a unique CDR3 protein, reported with the most common genes and DNA among its rows. The sample records around 400,000 distinct CDR3 sequences, about 49% of which are singletons. Under 65% of the sample is taken by the ten largest. Specimen: blood. These receptors were obtained from a man between 60 and 70 years old in good health.

V and J are TRBV28 and TRBJ2-7; 8 nucleotides line up with TRBD1. The DNA end is more similar to TRBJ2-5, so the J call may be wrong. CDR1 and CDR2 (germline): MDHEN, SYDVKM. The CDR3 is made up of 14 amino acids. The CDR3 region has the DNA TGTGCCAGCAGTATCCAGGGGGCTGGGGAGACCCAGTACTTC. Protein: CASSIQGAGETQYF.

The chain is built from TRBV30 and TRBJ2-7, with TRBD1 identical over 10 bases. Germline loops: CDR1 GTSNPN, CDR2 SVGIG (reference sequence). V was pared by 1 base and J by 4 bases, with 1 base of the junction left unmatched. This CDR3 is 13 amino acids long. CDR3 nucleotides: TGTGCCTGGAGTGGGGGACAGGGGTACGAGCAGTACTTC. Translated: CAWSGGQGYEQYF.

The V gene is TRBV6-5, the J gene TRBJ2-5, with D perhaps being TRBD1 or TRBD2 (5 bases each). Germline loops: CDR1 MNHEY, CDR2 SVGAGI. V was clipped by 4 bases and J by 7 bases, with 13 bases between them. The CDR3 runs 13 residues. Written as DNA, the CDR3 is TGTGCCAGCAGTTCTGCGGCGAGGGGGACCCAGTACTTC. This gives the protein CASSSAARGTQYF.

As regards this clonotype: At one end, the junction sequence differs from germline, possibly due to a read error. The chain recombines TRBV4-3 with TRBJ2-6, with D possibly matching TRBD1 (5 bases). The germline V gene has CDR1 LGHNA and CDR2 YSLEER. This CDR3 has 16 amino acids. The CDR3 region is CVSSQNPGRGANVLTF. CDR3 sequence (DNA): TGCGTCAGCAGCCAAAACCCAGGGCGTGGGGCCAACGTCCTGACTTTC.

For the CDR3, the DNA is TGCAGTGCTAAAAGCAGGGCGGACTATGGCTACACCTTC. It is translated as CSAKSRADYGYTF. The V gene is TRBV20-1, the J gene TRBJ1-2, with a weak D call TRBD1 (5 bases). The CDR3 covers 13 residues. Germline V lookup: CDR1 DFQATT, CDR2 SNEGSKA (reference sequence). V was pared by 4 bases and J by 3 bases, with 12 bases between.